This record looks at one T cell receptor beta chain sequence and its context. Its specificity is not known. Regarding treatment: roughly ten-day PBMC culture with coronavirus spike peptide pools or control peptides (ViraFEST assay). One should note that the unexposed donor's CD4+ T cells were collected before the COVID-19 pandemic (2011-2018). This entry comes from a study of vaccination and CD4 T cells after COVID-19. Germline assignment: CDR1 LNHDA and CDR2 SQIVND (reference sequence). V dropped 9 bases and J dropped 4; count of bases not matched to a gene: 10. The CDR3 runs to 15 residues. The Oncomine TCR Beta short-read assay was what sequenced the DNA obtained from cultured CD4+ T cells. It was cultured CD4+ T cells from which genomic DNA was extracted. TCRdb re-derived calls from the PCR reads in MiXCR, one entry per CDR3 protein. The data contain roughly 7,500 distinct CDR3 sequences, 41% of them singletons.

The sample comprised CD4+ T cells from blood, cultured in vitro. This TCR derives from a human donor in good health. V usage is TRBV19 and J usage is TRBJ2-2; 8 positions agree with TRBD2. The CDR3 here is CASSLAGASTGELFF. The CDR3 coding sequence is TGTGCCAGCTCGCTAGCGGGTGCGAGCACCGGGGAGCTGTTTTTT.